Below, 25 T cell receptor beta chains from the same sample are listed, as sequenced in a study of blood T cell repertoires in COVID-19. Generated by immunoSEQ multiplex PCR, the TCRdb table keeps only in-frame clones and is missing some. The repertoire holds more than 250,000 clones, about 91% seen once, with roughly 1.2% in the top ten. Sequenced sample: PBMCs or T cells enriched from blood (not recorded which). Every receptor here comes from a woman in her forties with acute COVID-19.

CDR3 in amino acids: CASSDRDYGYTF. The CDR3 DNA reads TGCGCCAGCAGCGACCGGGACTATGGCTACACCTTC. This chain uses TRBV5-1 with TRBJ1-2; D remains unclear. Germline-derived CDR1 and CDR2 are SGHRS and YFSETQ. This CDR3 has 12 residues. V lost 4 bases and J lost 3, with 7 bases in between. Based on the CDR3 plus reference TRBV5-1 and TRBJ1-2, the full variable domain is KAGVTQTPRYLIKTRGQQVTLSCSPISGHRSVSWYQQTPGQGLQFLFEYFSETQRNKGNFPGRFSGRQFSNSRSEMNVSTLELGDSALYLCASSDRDYGYTFGSGTRLTVV.

The genes are TRBV11-2 and TRBJ1-2; D call uncertain. The CDR3 is made up of 13 amino acids. Between the trimmed V and J ends, which lost 3 bases and 8 bases, there was a span of 13 bases. Germline loops: CDR1 SGHAT, CDR2 FQNNGV. The CDR3 here is CASSFGDSGGYTF. Here the CDR3 DNA reads TGTGCCAGCAGCTTCGGGGATAGCGGCGGCTACACCTTC.

CDR3 sequence reads: CASTPLAKNYEQYV. Written as DNA, the CDR3 is TGTGCCAGCACCCCTCTAGCGAAGAACTACGAGCAGTACGTC. The chain links TRBV12-1 to TRBJ2-7; the D segment call TRBD2 is taken from the table without a DNA check. TRBV12-1 is tagged as a pseudogene. This CDR3 is built from 14 residues.

The V and J genes are TRBV6-5 and TRBJ2-4, with D tentatively TRBD2 (6 bases). Per the germline V gene, CDR1 is MNHEY and CDR2 is SVGAGI. V shed 6 bases and J shed 5 bases, with 17 bases lying between them. CDR3 length equals 15 residues. In DNA, the CDR3 is TGTGCCAGCAGAAGTCAGCTAGCGAGAGAAAACATTCAGTACTTC. Translated: CASRSQLARENIQYF.

In this sample, this clone turned up once. This chain links TRBV18 with TRBJ1-1; TRBD1 might be the D (5 bases). Germline V gives CDR1 KGHSH, CDR2 LQKENI. Trimming removed 6 bases from V and 8 bases from J, with 19 bases in between. The CDR3 runs to 14 residues. CDR3 residues: CASSPSGPGVEAFF. DNA of the CDR3: TGTGCCAGCTCTCCGTCGGGACCGGGAGTAGAAGCTTTCTTT.

The chain has TRBV28 and TRBJ1-5; D is possibly TRBD1 (6 bases). V shed 6 bases and J shed 0 bases, with 18 bases lying between them. The CDR3 covers 17 residues. Germline V gene lookup returns CDR1 MDHEN and CDR2 SYDVKM. In DNA, the CDR3 is TGTGCCAGCAGCTACGGAAACAGGGTCCTTAGCAATCAGCCCCAGCATTTT. It specifies CASSYGNRVLSNQPQHF.

V usage is TRBV10-3 and J usage is TRBJ2-2; D is possibly TRBD2 (5 bases). Germline V lookup: CDR1 ENHRY, CDR2 SYGVKD. This CDR3 spans 13 amino acids. V shed 8 bases and J shed 7 bases, with 14 bases lying between them. The CDR3 DNA sequence: TGTGCCATCCCCTCAGCCCGGGGCGGGGAGCTGTTTTTT. Protein: CAIPSARGGELFF.

This chain joins TRBV2 and TRBJ2-1; a possible D gene is TRBD2 (5 bases). Germline values: CDR1 SNHLY, CDR2 FYNNEI. Trimming took off 7 bases at V and 0 bases at J, with 13 bases between the two ends. This CDR3 has 15 amino acids. This chain's CDR3 is CASKQRHFSYNEQFF. CDR3 bases: TGTGCCAGCAAGCAGCGGCATTTCTCCTACAATGAGCAGTTCTTC.

This chain joins TRBV25-1 and TRBJ1-5; D is uncertain. The V gene lost 1 base and the J gene lost 6 bases, with 10 bases spanning the gap. This CDR3 comprises 14 residues. The germline CDR1 and CDR2 sequences are MGHDK and SYGVNS. The chain's CDR3 is CASSEFQDAQPQHF. For the CDR3, the DNA is TGTGCCAGCAGTGAATTTCAGGATGCTCAGCCCCAGCATTTT.

The chain carries TRBV30 and TRBJ1-5; D is undetermined. V lost 8 bases and J 0 bases, leaving 11 bases between the germline ends. This CDR3 comprises 13 residues. CDR1 is GTSNPN and CDR2 is SVGIG in the germline V gene (reference sequence). CDR3 in amino acids: CAGSRDSNQPQHF. The CDR3 DNA reads as TGTGCCGGATCTCGGGATAGCAATCAGCCCCAGCATTTT.

The chain recombines TRBV18 with TRBJ2-2; 11 nucleotides line up with TRBD1. CDR1 and CDR2 from the germline V gene are KGHSH and LQKENI. This CDR3 is 17 amino acids long. Germline trimming cut 5 bases from V and 6 bases from J; bases unmatched to any gene: 11. CDR3 nucleotides: TGTGCCAGCTCAAACCACCAACCGGGACAGGGGGCCGGGGAGCTGTTTTTT. Translation gives CASSNHQPGQGAGELFF.

The chain couples TRBV6-5 to TRBJ2-1; 10 bases are shared with TRBD2. The CDR3 has 14 residues. Germline CDR1 and CDR2: MNHEY and SVGAGI. Trimming at V came to 8 bases and at J to 5 bases, leaving 6 bases not matched to a gene. The CDR3 spells CASSYSGRDNEQFF. In DNA, the CDR3 is TGTGCCAGCTCGTACAGCGGGAGGGACAATGAGCAGTTCTTC.

Only a few counts were recorded for this clone. The V call is TRBV7-9, the J call TRBJ2-7; 8 bases match TRBD1. This CDR3 is 17 amino acids long. After removal of 3 bases from V and 4 bases from J, the junction contained 14 bases not matched to a gene. From germline, CDR1 is SEHNR and CDR2 FQNEAQ (reference sequence). The CDR3 DNA reads TGTGCCAGCAGCTTTTGGTCAGGGGGCCCCTTAGGATACGAGCAGTACGTC. It yields the protein CASSFWSGGPLGYEQYV.

This chain joins TRBV6-5 and TRBJ1-4; D remains unclear. The CDR3 runs 16 residues. V shed 0 bases and J shed 6 bases, with 14 bases lying between them. Germline lookup yields CDR1 MNHEY and CDR2 SVGAGI. CDR3 amino acids: CASSYSNRLGDEKLFF. The CDR3 DNA is TGTGCCAGCAGTTACTCGAATCGTCTTGGAGATGAAAAACTGTTTTTT.

This sequence joins TRBV6-5 and TRBJ1-4, with D possibly TRBD1 on 6 matching bases. Germline assignment: CDR1 MNHEY and CDR2 SVGAGI. The CDR3 totals 13 residues. Trimming pared 2 bases from V and 7 bases from J, leaving 8 bases between. The CDR3 DNA reads TGTGCCAGCAGTTACCTAGGGGGTGAAAAACTGTTTTTT. This sequence encodes CASSYLGGEKLFF.

The rearrangement links TRBV4-3 to TRBJ2-3; maybe TRBD1 (6 bases). Per the germline V gene, CDR1 is LGHNA and CDR2 is YSLEER. This CDR3 comprises 18 residues. V was shortened by 3 bases and J by 4 bases, with 23 bases between the two germline ends. The CDR3, as DNA: TGCGCCAGCAGCCAGAGGCAGACCGGGACACTCGGGGCAGATACGCAGTATTTT. Its protein product is CASSQRQTGTLGADTQYF.

V and J are TRBV13 and TRBJ2-7; 10 nucleotides match TRBD2. V gave up 3 bases and J gave up 2 bases; unmatched junction bases: 4. The length of the CDR3 is 15 residues. Germline lookup yields CDR1 PRHDT and CDR2 FYEKMQ (reference sequence). The CDR3 DNA is TGTGCCAGCAGCTTCAGCGGGAGGGTAACCTACGAGCAGTACGTC. This encodes CASSFSGRVTYEQYV.

In its sample, this clone was seen once. The chain has TRBV15 and TRBJ2-3; possible D gene TRBD2, 6 bases. The CDR3 loop spans 16 amino acids. Germline loops: CDR1 LNHNV, CDR2 YYDKDF (reference sequence). V gave up 0 bases and J gave up 0 bases, with 10 bases separating them. CDR3 DNA: TGTGCCACCAGCAGAGATCGAAGCGGGAGCACAGATACGCAGTATTTT. The encoded protein is CATSRDRSGSTDTQYF.

This clone was detected once. The chain joins TRBV11-2 to TRBJ1-2, with D maybe TRBD1 (5 bases). Germline assignment: CDR1 SGHAT and CDR2 FQNNGV. V lost 4 bases and J lost 0, with 15 bases in between. CDR3 size: 16 residues. CDR3 DNA: TGTGCCAGCAGCTCGGACTTGGGGGGGTCTAACTATGGCTACACCTTC. This codes for CASSSDLGGSNYGYTF.

CDR3 region: CATSDISQETQYF. The CDR3 region has the DNA TGTGCCACCAGTGATATATCTCAAGAGACCCAGTACTTC. The gene calls are TRBV24-1 and TRBJ2-5; D not resolved. CDR3 size: 13 residues. V was pared by 3 bases and J by 2 bases, with 6 bases between. CDR1 and CDR2 from the germline V gene are KGHDR and SFDVKD.

This chain connects TRBV14 to TRBJ2-1; D possibly corresponds to TRBD2 (6 bases). With 0 bases removed from V and 4 bases from J, the gap between germline ends came to 10 bases. CDR1 SGHDN and CDR2 FVKESK come from the germline V gene. The CDR3 sequence is 15 residues long. The CDR3 nucleotides read TGTGCCAGCAGCCAAGAGTTAGCGGAGTACAATGAGCAGTTCTTC. Residues: CASSQELAEYNEQFF.

The chain has TRBV7-8 and TRBJ1-3; 9 bases align to TRBD1. Germline V gene data show CDR1 as SGHVS and CDR2 as FQNEAQ. Unmatched junction bases numbered 20, after V lost 5 bases and J lost 0 bases. CDR3 length equals 21 residues. As DNA, the CDR3 is TGTGCCAGCAGCGTAAGAGTACCGGGACAGGGTTTAACAGGCTCTGGAAACACCATATATTTT. This codes for CASSVRVPGQGLTGSGNTIYF.

The chain uses TRBV7-9 and TRBJ1-1, with 8 nucleotides matching TRBD1. Germline CDR1 reads SEHNR; CDR2 reads FQNEAQ (reference sequence). The CDR3 is 15 residues long. With V trimmed by 3 bases and J by 6 bases, 9 bases remained unmatched. The CDR3 DNA is TGTGCCAGCAGCTTTGGACAGGGCCATCCGGCTGAAGCTTTCTTT. Residues: CASSFGQGHPAEAFF.

In this sample, this clone turned up once. The chain is built from TRBV28 and TRBJ2-3, with 9 bases matching TRBD2. The CDR3 totals 16 residues. Losses at the gene ends were 7 bases for V and 1 base for J; bases not matched to a gene: 9. Per the germline V gene, CDR1 is MDHEN and CDR2 is SYDVKM. The CDR3 is CASKLAGTPGTDTQYF. Here the CDR3 DNA reads TGTGCCAGCAAACTAGCGGGTACCCCTGGCACAGATACGCAGTATTTT.

This chain uses TRBV24-1 with TRBJ2-5; 8 bases fit TRBD1. The CDR3 covers 16 residues. Germline values: CDR1 KGHDR, CDR2 SFDVKD. Germline trimming cut 3 bases from V and 5 bases from J; bases unmatched to any gene: 10. CDR3 sequence (DNA): TGTGCCACCAGTGATAGACTGGACAGGGAATGGGAGACCCAGTACTTC. This codes for CATSDRLDREWETQYF.